The 12 T cell receptor beta chains below were found in one sample sequenced in a study of blood T cell repertoires in COVID-19. Sequenced by immunoSEQ multiplex PCR; TCRdb stores in-frame clones only, minus some. The table has under 200,000 clones, roughly 80% seen once; the top ten hold more than 5%. The sample was peripheral blood. Receptors originate from a woman aged 25 to 45 with acute or convalescent COVID-19.

The V and J genes are TRBV30 and TRBJ1-4; D is uncertain. The CDR3 length is 13 residues. Per germline, CDR1 GTSNPN and CDR2 SVGIG (reference sequence). Between the trimmed V and J ends, which lost 8 bases and 2 bases, there was a span of 12 bases. CDR3 protein: CALDPGTNEKLFF. The CDR3 DNA reads TGTGCCCTCGATCCGGGTACTAATGAAAAACTGTTTTTT.

The count of this clone is one. The chain couples TRBV6-2 or TRBV6-3 to TRBJ1-5; possible D gene TRBD1, 6 bases. Germline CDR1 is MNHEY and CDR2 is SVGEGT. The CDR3 runs to 15 residues. With 4 bases removed from V and 0 bases from J, the gap between germline ends came to 10 bases. CDR3 loop: CASSSWGLSNQPQHF. The CDR3 nucleotides read TGTGCCAGCAGTTCGTGGGGGCTTAGCAATCAGCCCCAGCATTTT.

The chain recombines TRBV2 with TRBJ1-1; D remains unclear. Germline V gene data show CDR1 as SNHLY and CDR2 as FYNNEI. Trimming cost V 4 bases and J 3 bases, with 9 bases left between them. The CDR3 runs to 13 residues. In nucleotides, the CDR3 is TGTGCCAGCAGTGTCACCCCAGACACTGAAGCTTTCTTT. This encodes CASSVTPDTEAFF.

The V call is TRBV5-3, the J call TRBJ2-7, with TRBD1 matching 7 bases. TRBV5-3 belongs to the ORF category, with a function that is uncertain. The junction had 10 bases not matched to a gene; V was cut back by 4 bases and J by 0 bases. CDR3 length: 16 amino acids. The DNA for the CDR3 is TGTGCCAGAAGCACCTGGACAGGAAAAAGCTCCTACGAGCAGTACTTC. Encoded protein: CARSTWTGKSSYEQYF.

The gene calls are TRBV4-2 and TRBJ2-3; possible D gene TRBD2, 6 bases. In germline, CDR1 is LGHNA, CDR2 YNFKEQ. The CDR3 contains 16 residues. V was shortened by 0 bases and J by 1 base, with 11 bases between the two germline ends. The CDR3 region has the DNA TGTGCCAGCAGCCAAGATGCGGCTAGCGGCACAGATACGCAGTATTTT. As protein: CASSQDAASGTDTQYF.

In this sample, this clone turned up once. The rearrangement uses TRBV4-1 and TRBJ1-6, with D possibly being TRBD1 (6 bases). Trimming shortened V by 4 bases and J by 2 bases, and 21 bases separated the two germline ends. The CDR3 sequence is 19 residues long. The V gene's germline CDR1 is MGHRA and CDR2 YSYEKL. The CDR3 coding sequence is TGCGCCAGCAGCCCTGGGGGCCGGGGCGGAGGCACCTATAATTCACCCCTCCACTTT. It encodes CASSPGGRGGGTYNSPLHF.

The chain joins TRBV7-9 to TRBJ2-7; D unresolved. This CDR3 is built from 14 residues. Trimming took off 3 bases at V and 2 bases at J, with 11 bases between the two ends. Germline V CDR1 and CDR2: SEHNR, FQNEAQ (reference sequence). The CDR3 coding sequence is TGTGCCAGCAGCTTCGGGTCGACCACCTACGAGCAGTACTTC. This codes for CASSFGSTTYEQYF.

The chain recombines TRBV6-5 with TRBJ2-1, with a possible D match to TRBD2 (5 bases). Germline V gives CDR1 MNHEY, CDR2 SVGAGI. This CDR3 is 13 amino acids long. Trimming took off 6 bases at V and 13 bases at J, with 19 bases between the two ends. CDR3 amino acids: CASSPVALRQQFF. In nucleotides, the CDR3 is TGTGCCAGCAGCCCCGTAGCGCTAAGGCAACAGTTCTTC.

The chain's CDR3 is CATSGGPGADEQYF. The CDR3 DNA reads as TGCGCCACCTCGGGAGGCCCTGGCGCCGACGAGCAGTACTTC. This chain connects TRBV5-1 to TRBJ2-7; 7 positions match TRBD2. This CDR3 has 14 residues. Germline loops: CDR1 SGHRS, CDR2 YFSETQ. With V trimmed by 9 bases and J by 5 bases, 14 bases remained unmatched. Using reference TRBV5-1 and TRBJ2-7 for the parts outside the CDR3, the full variable domain is KAGVTQTPRYLIKTRGQQVTLSCSPISGHRSVSWYQQTPGQGLQFLFEYFSETQRNKGNFPGRFSGRQFSNSRSEMNVSTLELGDSALYLCATSGGPGADEQYFGPGTRLTVT.

In this sample, this clone turned up once. The sample has other DNA sequences that encode this CDR3 too. This chain uses TRBV20-1 with TRBJ2-3; a weak D match, TRBD2 (5 bases). CDR1 is DFQATT and CDR2 is SNEGSKA in the germline V gene (reference sequence). The length of the CDR3 is 11 residues. V lost 3 bases and J lost 6, with 7 bases in between. CDR3 sequence reads: CSASTRDTQYF. The CDR3 DNA follows: TGCAGTGCTAGCACTAGGGATACGCAGTATTTT.

The chain uses TRBV6-5 and TRBJ2-7; D may be TRBD2 (7 bases). The CDR3 is 15 residues long. Trimming took 8 bases from V and 5 from J, leaving 22 bases between them. Germline CDR1 is MNHEY and CDR2 is SVGAGI. The CDR3 sequence: CASGPGGRILNEQYF. In DNA form, the CDR3 reads TGTGCCAGCGGCCCCGGGGGGCGCATTCTGAACGAGCAGTACTTC.

This clone has only one observation. J is TRBJ2-5 and V is TRBV3-1 (or the pseudogene TRBV3-2); TRBD2 agrees at 13 bases. The junction had 5 bases not matched to a gene; V was cut back by 5 bases and J by 2 bases. In germline, CDR1 is LGHDT, CDR2 YNNKEL (reference sequence). This CDR3 is built from 16 residues. CDR3 loop: CASSERLAGGQETQYF. DNA for the CDR3: TGTGCCAGCAGCGAAAGACTAGCGGGGGGTCAAGAGACCCAGTACTTC.